Listed below are T cell receptor beta chains from one sample, sequenced in a study of blood T cell repertoires in COVID-19. Libraries were prepared by immunoSEQ multiplex PCR; TCRdb keeps only in-frame clonotypes and omits some of them. Of around 25,000 clones in the sample, about 89% were seen once. Sequenced material: peripheral blood. Receptor source: a man aged 65 to 79 with acute or convalescent COVID-19. Each CDR3 is given with its conserved first and last residue. Fields, in order: D gene, J gene, clone size, V gene, CDR3 protein, CDR3 DNA. The D gene is left open where the match is weak. Size values are once, few and many counts, or a class for expanded clones, and some rows have none.

d_call: .; j_call: TRBJ1-1; clone_size: .; v_call: TRBV5-1; cdr3_aa: CASSFGFGTEAFF; cdr3_nt: TGCGCCAGCAGCTTCGGGTTTGGCACTGAAGCTTTCTTT
d_call: TRBD1; j_call: TRBJ1-2; clone_size: .; v_call: TRBV27; cdr3_aa: CASSRGQGANYGYTF; cdr3_nt: TGTGCCAGCAGTAGGGGTCAGGGGGCTAACTATGGCTACACCTTC
d_call: .; j_call: TRBJ2-3; clone_size: .; v_call: TRBV25-1; cdr3_aa: CASSESRGWSDTQYF; cdr3_nt: TGTGCCAGCAGTGAATCCCGGGGTTGGAGCGATACGCAGTATTTT
d_call: .; j_call: TRBJ2-2; clone_size: .; v_call: TRBV11-1; cdr3_aa: CASSLPGQLNTGELFF; cdr3_nt: TGTGCCAGCAGCTTACCTGGACAGTTGAACACCGGGGAGCTGTTTTTT
d_call: .; j_call: TRBJ2-2; clone_size: .; v_call: TRBV27; cdr3_aa: CASSYLDYRLSGELFF; cdr3_nt: TGTGCCAGCAGTTACCTGGATTACAGGCTTTCTGGGGAGCTGTTTTTT
d_call: .; j_call: TRBJ2-7; clone_size: .; v_call: TRBV5-1; cdr3_aa: CASSPKQGLTYEQYF; cdr3_nt: TGCGCCAGCAGCCCCAAACAGGGATTAACCTACGAGCAGTACTTC
d_call: TRBD1; j_call: TRBJ1-6; clone_size: .; v_call: TRBV5-1; cdr3_aa: CASRTGGDIGGSPLHF; cdr3_nt: TGCGCCAGTAGGACAGGGGGCGACATCGGTGGGTCACCCCTCCACTTT
d_call: TRBD2; j_call: TRBJ2-7; clone_size: .; v_call: TRBV5-4; cdr3_aa: CASSPRGESYEQYF; cdr3_nt: TGTGCCAGCAGCCCTCGGGGGGAGAGCTACGAGCAGTACTTC
d_call: TRBD1; j_call: TRBJ1-3; clone_size: .; v_call: TRBV20-1; cdr3_aa: CSASEGAAGNTIYF; cdr3_nt: TGCAGTGCTAGTGAGGGGGCGGCTGGAAACACCATATATTTT
d_call: .; j_call: TRBJ1-5; clone_size: .; v_call: TRBV2; cdr3_aa: CASSVRVSQPQHF; cdr3_nt: TGTGCCAGCAGTGTGAGGGTAAGTCAGCCCCAGCATTTT
d_call: TRBD1; j_call: TRBJ1-6; clone_size: .; v_call: TRBV6-5; cdr3_aa: CASRGTGKDNSPLHF; cdr3_nt: TGTGCCAGCAGGGGGACAGGGAAGGATAATTCACCCCTCCACTTT
d_call: .; j_call: TRBJ2-4; clone_size: once; v_call: TRBV3-1/TRBV3-2; cdr3_aa: CASSPTRGGIQYF; cdr3_nt: TGTGCCAGCAGCCCGACCAGGGGTGGGATTCAGTACTTC
d_call: TRBD1; j_call: TRBJ2-3; clone_size: once; v_call: TRBV6-5; cdr3_aa: CASSYWTGGGTDTQYF; cdr3_nt: TGTGCCAGCAGTTATTGGACAGGGGGAGGCACAGATACGCAGTATTTT
d_call: .; j_call: TRBJ2-2; clone_size: .; v_call: TRBV6-2/TRBV6-3; cdr3_aa: CASSYSLDAGELFF; cdr3_nt: TGTGCCAGCAGTTACTCACTAGACGCCGGGGAGCTGTTTTTT
d_call: TRBD1; j_call: TRBJ2-7; clone_size: .; v_call: TRBV11-2; cdr3_aa: CASSLVGTGSYEQYF; cdr3_nt: TGTGCCAGCAGCTTAGTAGGGACAGGGTCCTACGAGCAGTACTTC
d_call: .; j_call: TRBJ1-1; clone_size: few; v_call: TRBV5-5; cdr3_aa: CASSYEGTGDTEAFF; cdr3_nt: TGTGCCAGCAGCTATGAAGGGACGGGGGACACTGAAGCTTTCTTT